These T cell receptor beta chains were read from a single sample in a study of CD8+CD57+ T cells in acquired aplastic anemia. MiXCR was run by TCRdb on the reads, yielding one entry per CDR3 protein. The sample has about 170,000 distinct CDR3 sequences; around 60% are singletons. Sequenced: sorted CD4+, CD8+, or CD8+CD57+ T cells (not recorded which) from PBMCs. Receptors were obtained from a human donor in good health. Each CDR3 is given without its conserved first and last residue. A D gene is named only where the DNA matches it firmly.

CDR3aa: ASSLELGYEQY
v_gene: TRBV5-1
d_gene: .

CDR3aa: ATSDRPSGGPYEQY
v_gene: TRBV24-1
d_gene: TRBD2

CDR3aa: ASAGTGFGNTIY
v_gene: TRBV10-3
d_gene: TRBD1

CDR3aa: ASRGQGASYEQY
v_gene: TRBV7-2
d_gene: TRBD1

CDR3aa: ASSIVRDRAQPQH
v_gene: TRBV19
d_gene: TRBD1

CDR3aa: ASSQAAAGDVAF
v_gene: TRBV4-2
d_gene: .

CDR3aa: ASSSGTSGRGLSGDTQY
v_gene: TRBV4-1
d_gene: TRBD2

CDR3aa: ASSASGDRARGVPLH
v_gene: TRBV9
d_gene: TRBD1

CDR3aa: ASSPAGTQHNEQF
v_gene: TRBV12-3/TRBV12-4
d_gene: .

CDR3aa: ATSDFGGVLT
v_gene: TRBV24-1
d_gene: .

CDR3aa: ASSKGLAVPDTQY
v_gene: TRBV7-6
d_gene: TRBD2

CDR3aa: SVDGGATGLTYEQY
v_gene: TRBV29-1
d_gene: .

CDR3aa: ASSLVVDQSSF
v_gene: TRBV7-2
d_gene: .

CDR3aa: ASSMGVSTEAF
v_gene: TRBV19
d_gene: .

CDR3aa: ASRGTLSTDTQY
v_gene: TRBV10-1
d_gene: .

CDR3aa: ASSEGGSLLEQF
v_gene: TRBV10-1
d_gene: .

CDR3aa: AISELPGMDSEAF
v_gene: TRBV10-3
d_gene: .

CDR3aa: ASSEFPGGQETQY
v_gene: TRBV2
d_gene: TRBD1

CDR3aa: SDGTGGTEAF
v_gene: TRBV29-1
d_gene: TRBD1

CDR3aa: ASSPGTARSPLH
v_gene: TRBV5-1
d_gene: TRBD1

CDR3aa: ASSQADSGLYEQY
v_gene: TRBV4-2
d_gene: .

CDR3aa: ASSSTIYNEQF
v_gene: TRBV5-5
d_gene: .

CDR3aa: AISVDRNTEAF
v_gene: TRBV10-3
d_gene: .

CDR3aa: SVADRGGNQPQH
v_gene: TRBV29-1
d_gene: TRBD1

CDR3aa: ASSNEARATEAF
v_gene: TRBV2
d_gene: .

CDR3aa: ASSESESGRAYEQY
v_gene: TRBV7-2
d_gene: TRBD2

CDR3aa: ASSLVARGDSPLH
v_gene: TRBV7-6
d_gene: .

CDR3aa: AISPGDPGNTIY
v_gene: TRBV10-3
d_gene: .

CDR3aa: SVERGAANTGELF
v_gene: TRBV29-1
d_gene: .

CDR3aa: SARDPDRATNEQF
v_gene: TRBV20-1
d_gene: .

CDR3aa: SSTAGGPTDTQY
v_gene: TRBV29-1
d_gene: TRBD2

CDR3aa: ASSESGRAYEQY
v_gene: TRBV10-2
d_gene: TRBD2

CDR3aa: SVPRTGTMNTEAF
v_gene: TRBV29-1
d_gene: TRBD1

CDR3aa: ASSQERWTDTQY
v_gene: TRBV7-2
d_gene: .

CDR3aa: ASSLEPGAHEAF
v_gene: TRBV5-5
d_gene: .

CDR3aa: ASSLGSQGAFSNTGELF
v_gene: TRBV7-9
d_gene: TRBD1

CDR3aa: ASSILENTEAF
v_gene: TRBV7-6
d_gene: .

CDR3aa: ASSLPGQGSREQY
v_gene: TRBV7-8
d_gene: TRBD1

CDR3aa: ASSETGSEAF
v_gene: TRBV5-1
d_gene: TRBD1

CDR3aa: ASSQDPRGSTDTQY
v_gene: TRBV4-3
d_gene: .

CDR3aa: ASSLGTSGTRDEQY
v_gene: TRBV13
d_gene: TRBD2

CDR3aa: ATSDLNRYNEQF
v_gene: TRBV24-1
d_gene: .

CDR3aa: ASSRSGQGGTYNEQF
v_gene: TRBV5-1
d_gene: .

CDR3aa: ASSLGGGELF
v_gene: TRBV27
d_gene: .

CDR3aa: ASSQDGGSNTEAF
v_gene: TRBV3-1
d_gene: .

CDR3aa: ASTGAYNEQF
v_gene: TRBV19
d_gene: .

CDR3aa: ASSRGHLNYNEQF
v_gene: TRBV7-9
d_gene: .

CDR3aa: ASSLISGRVYEQY
v_gene: TRBV7-9
d_gene: TRBD2

CDR3aa: SARDRRLSETQY
v_gene: TRBV20-1
d_gene: .

CDR3aa: ATSGPGQGHF
v_gene: TRBV24-1
d_gene: TRBD1

CDR3aa: ASRDGLVGSESSDTQY
v_gene: TRBV2
d_gene: .

CDR3aa: ASSLSGTGGADTQY
v_gene: TRBV5-1
d_gene: TRBD1

CDR3aa: ASSIPGTGQETQY
v_gene: TRBV19
d_gene: TRBD1

CDR3aa: ASSLGAGRSEQF
v_gene: TRBV11-2
d_gene: TRBD2